This T cell receptor (beta chain) was recovered during a study of cytotoxic CD8 clonotypes in ibrutinib-treated CLL. Extraction of roughly 2 micrograms of genomic DNA from cryopreserved PBMCs supplied material for TCR beta libraries. Note on this clone: The antigen is not known.

The CDR3 totals 14 residues. Germline V gene lookup returns CDR1 LNHNV and CDR2 YYDKDF (reference sequence). Trimming cost V 1 base and J 7 bases; bases outside gene matches: 2. Clones were sequenced by immunoSEQ multiplex PCR, and TCRdb holds only the in-frame ones, with some missing. Here the sample spans nearly 300,000 clones, roughly three quarters being singletons. Study-wide results and caveats: Stable or contracted on treatment, public clonotypes were also uncommon.

The chain employs TRBV15 and TRBJ2-1; TRBD1 aligns across 9 bases. The source material was PBMCs, sampled at disease progression, from a patient treated with ibrutinib. The clonotype comes from a human donor with chronic lymphocytic leukemia. CDR3 amino acids: CATSRGGTGNEQFF. DNA of the CDR3: TGTGCCACCAGCAGAGGGGGGACAGGGAATGAGCAGTTCTTC.